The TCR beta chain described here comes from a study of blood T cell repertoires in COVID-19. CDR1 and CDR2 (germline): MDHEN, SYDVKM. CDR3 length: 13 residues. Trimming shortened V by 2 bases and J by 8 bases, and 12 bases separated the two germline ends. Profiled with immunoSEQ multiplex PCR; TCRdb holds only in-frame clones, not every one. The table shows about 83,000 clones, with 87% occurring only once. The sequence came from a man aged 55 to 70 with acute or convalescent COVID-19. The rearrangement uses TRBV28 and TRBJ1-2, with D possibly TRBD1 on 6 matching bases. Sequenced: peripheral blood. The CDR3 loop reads CASSLGGAQGYTF. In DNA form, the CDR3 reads TGTGCCAGCAGTTTAGGGGGGGCGCAAGGCTACACCTTC.